The entry that follows covers one T cell receptor beta chain sequence. The antigen it recognizes is unknown. No base-level quality is on record; no much larger clone is a single base apart. This sample stems from a study of blood T cell repertoires in COVID-19 (dated by TCRdb to 2018 to 2021). A note on the overall study: Samples from collaborators originated in the United States, Italy and Spain and spanned both the acute and convalescent phases of COVID-19. The prospective study material was composed of cDNA or gDNA derived from T cells, B-cell-depleted T cells, or PBMCs. Subjects who had been exposed to COVID-19, were actively infected with it, or had recovered from it provided the deeply sampled blood TCRbeta repertoires that made up the dataset. A freely available public database, intended as a resource for researchers studying the immune response to SARS-CoV-2, is where the repertoires were released. Samples came from the ongoing ImmuneRACE study (first 160 participants) plus 1,254 subjects from 6 global collaborators. The sample metadata nearly always contained a de-identified subject ID, COVID-19 status, age in years and sex. Where available, HLA class I and class II types were taken from metadata supplied by the sample provider and were not determined by assay-based typing.

Broader findings and caveats from the paper: Clinical and demographic metadata were provided uncurated, with the amount varying by source and participant.

CDR1 LNHDA and CDR2 SQIVND are derived from the germline V gene (reference sequence). Ends trimmed: V by 3 bases, J by 7 bases; bases unmatched to a gene: 9. From cysteine to phenylalanine, the CDR3 is 15 amino acids long. The sequence is cut down to CDR3 DNA, 45 bases in frame from base 1. In Seattle, one collaborating source enrolled patients while the infection was active and tracked those patients longitudinally over the course of disease. Each collaborating institution followed its own protocols to collect whole blood in K2EDTA tubes. For TCRbeta analysis, collaborators shipped samples as frozen whole blood, isolated PBMCs, or DNA extracted from either of those sample types. TCRbeta CDR3 regions were amplified from genomic DNA using the immunoSEQ Assay, a bias-controlled multiplex PCR. The authors processed their data as follows. Nucleated cell counts per sample were estimated from amplification of reference gene primers within the assay. To quantify the absolute abundance of each unique TCRbeta CDR3 rearrangement, sequence reads were collapsed and filtered. For each sample, productive Simpson clonality was calculated by taking the square root of Simpson's diversity index across productive rearrangements. TCRdb limited this immuneACCESS table to in-frame rearrangements with V and J called. A share of clones is missing; checked studies link under half to unresolved V genes, and the rest is unexplained. The V and J calls and clone size come from that table; D and trimming were worked out from the DNA. Present in this sample are roughly 160,000 clones, around nine tenths of which were seen just once. The top ten constitute 2.5% to 3% of the sample.

Material: peripheral blood. This TCR derives from a woman of 80 years or more with COVID-19, enrolled during active disease. This chain is built from TRBV19 and TRBJ1-1; TRBD1 fits 9 bases in the junction. The DNA reads TGTGCCAGTAGTATCACCATGGGACAGGGCATTGAAGCTTTCTTT. It specifies CASSITMGQGIEAFF.